Each of the 9 T cell receptor beta chains below was sequenced from the same sample in a study of CD8 T cells in ankylosing spondylitis. General study results and limits: Ankylosing spondylitis blood appeared to carry a characteristic TCR beta motif of roughly 8 highly homologous variants.

TCRdb re-called the 5' RACE reads through MiXCR, storing one row per CDR3 protein. Altogether 330,000 or so distinct CDR3 sequences are present, 7% to 9% being singletons, with the ten largest covering more than 12%. These TCRs' antigens remain unknown. The sequenced sample consisted of blood, either unsorted or a sorted T cell fraction (not recorded which). The receptors were sampled from a male donor with ankylosing spondylitis.

This chain joins TRBV12-3 or TRBV12-4 and TRBJ2-1; 8 bases align to TRBD2. The V gene end was trimmed by 8 bases and the J gene end by 9 bases; junction bases not matched to a gene: 12. This CDR3 is built from 14 residues. CDR3 sequence reads: CASSHGGGRREQFF. As DNA, the CDR3 is TGTGCCAGCTCGCATGGCGGGGGGCGGCGTGAGCAGTTCTTC.

This clonotype was seen more than once but under ten times. The gene calls are TRBV25-1 and TRBJ2-2; 11 nucleotides match TRBD1. The CDR3 has 17 amino acids. CDR1 is MGHDK, CDR2 SYGVNS, per germline. Trimming at V came to 3 bases and at J to 5 bases, leaving 8 bases not matched to a gene. CDR3 amino acids: CASSEGDRGGWTGELFF. The CDR3 bases are TGTGCCAGCAGTGAGGGGGACAGGGGGGGCTGGACCGGGGAGCTGTTTTTT.

This clonotype has ten or more counts. This chain uses TRBV9 with TRBJ2-1, with 8 bases that match TRBD2. From germline, CDR1 is SGDLS and CDR2 YYNGEE. The CDR3 totals 15 residues. The V and J ends lost 0 bases and 3 bases, in that order; junction bases with no gene match: 2. CDR3 coding DNA: TGTGCCAGCAGCGTAGCAAGCGGGGGCTACAATGAGCAGTTCTTC. This translates into CASSVASGGYNEQFF. The full variable domain, its missing parts supplied by reference TRBV9 and TRBJ2-1, is DSGVTQTPKHLITATGQRVTLRCSPRSGDLSVYWYQQSLDQGLQFLIQYYNGEERAKGNILERFSAQQFPDLHSELNLSSLELGDSALYFCASSVASGGYNEQFFGPGTRLTVL.

This clonotype showed up just a few times. The chain employs TRBV4-1 and TRBJ2-7; 12 bases are shared with TRBD2. The germline CDR1 and CDR2 sequences are MGHRA and YSYEKL. The V gene end was trimmed by 6 bases and the J gene end by 5 bases; junction bases not matched to a gene: 8. This CDR3 is 15 amino acids long. The CDR3 coding sequence is TGCGCCAGCAGACCCGCTAGCGGGAGGGCCAACGAGCAGTACTTC. Its protein is CASRPASGRANEQYF.

This clonotype was seen more than once but under ten times. The V call is TRBV7-9, the J call TRBJ2-5, with D hard to call. Germline values: CDR1 SEHNR, CDR2 FQNEAQ (reference sequence). The length of the CDR3 is 13 residues. The V end lost 5 bases, the J end lost 4 bases, and 11 bases lay between the germline ends. CDR3 sequence: CASSAGSRETQYF. CDR3 DNA: TGTGCCAGCAGCGCAGGATCGCGAGAGACCCAGTACTTC.

This chain joins TRBV12-3 or TRBV12-4 and TRBJ1-6; unclear D gene. The CDR3 is 14 amino acids. The ends were cut back, 6 bases at V and 5 bases at J, with 11 bases in the middle. CDR3 loop: CASRLGIDNSPLHF. CDR3 coding DNA: TGTGCCAGCAGACTGGGGATCGATAATTCACCCCTCCACTTT.

This clonotype was seen at least ten times. The chain uses TRBV5-1 and TRBJ2-3; TRBD2 matches at 11 bases. Germline-derived CDR1 and CDR2 are SGHRS and YFSETQ. Germline trimming cut 4 bases from V and 0 bases from J; bases unmatched to any gene: 7. The CDR3 has 17 amino acids. The CDR3 reads CASSTRLAGTSTDTQYF. The CDR3, as DNA: TGCGCCAGCAGCACCCGACTAGCGGGAACTAGCACAGATACGCAGTATTTT.

The sample holds many counts of this clonotype. The genes are TRBV29-1 and TRBJ2-7; 9 bases align to TRBD2. CDR1 is SQVTM and CDR2 is ANQGSEA in the germline V gene. The CDR3 sequence is 15 residues long. V lost 2 bases and J lost 3; bases outside the gene matches: 8. CDR3 DNA sequence: TGCAGCGTTGAAAGACTAGCGGAGGGGGACTACGAGCAGTACTTC. Amino acid sequence: CSVERLAEGDYEQYF.

In this sample, this clonotype turned up many times. The chain is built from TRBV9 and TRBJ1-5, with D tentatively TRBD1 (5 bases). From germline, CDR1 is SGDLS and CDR2 YYNGEE. V lost 0 bases, J lost 4 bases, and 8 bases lay in between. CDR3 length: 14 amino acids. The CDR3 DNA follows: TGTGCCAGCAGCGTAGCCAGGGAGAATCAGCCCCAGCATTTT. This translates into CASSVARENQPQHF.